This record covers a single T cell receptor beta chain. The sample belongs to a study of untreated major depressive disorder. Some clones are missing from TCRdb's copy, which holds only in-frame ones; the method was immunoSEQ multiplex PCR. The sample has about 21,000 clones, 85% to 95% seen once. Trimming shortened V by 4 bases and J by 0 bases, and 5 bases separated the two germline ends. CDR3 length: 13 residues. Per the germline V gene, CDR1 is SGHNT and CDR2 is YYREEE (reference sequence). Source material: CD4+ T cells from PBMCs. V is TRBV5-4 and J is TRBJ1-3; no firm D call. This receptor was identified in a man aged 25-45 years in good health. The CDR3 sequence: CASSMISGNTIYF. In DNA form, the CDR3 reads TGTGCCAGCAGCATGATCTCTGGAAACACCATATATTTT. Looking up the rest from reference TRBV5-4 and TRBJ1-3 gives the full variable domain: ETGVTQSPTHLIKTRGQQVTLRCSSQSGHNTVSWYQQALGQGPQFIFQYYREEENGRGNFPPRFSGLQFPNYSSELNVNALELDDSALYLCASSMISGNTIYFGEGSWLTVV.